A selection of T cell receptor beta chains follows, all from one sample in a study of response to subunit inactivated influenza vaccine. One entry per CDR3 protein, called by TCRdb with MiXCR from the RT-PCR reads. The data contain some 540,000 distinct CDR3 sequences, approximately 22% of them singletons. The same sample was also used in a study of T cells expressing NK-cell markers.

The sample here was CD4+ T cells sorted from PBMCs, taken roughly 12 days after vaccination. The receptors originated from a man aged 50 to 60 who received an inactivated influenza vaccine. The CDR3 runs from the conserved cysteine through the conserved F or W.

v_gene: TRBV7-3; CDR3aa: CASSLNSGTGELFF
v_gene: TRBV12-3/TRBV12-4; CDR3aa: CASSQTGPTPYGYTF
v_gene: TRBV7-9; CDR3aa: CASTPELGEQFF
v_gene: TRBV10-3; CDR3aa: CAIASHGTGNNEQYF
v_gene: TRBV5-1; CDR3aa: CASSLESGIEQYF
v_gene: TRBV29-1; CDR3aa: CSVLRGWGRNSGETQYF
v_gene: TRBV20-1; CDR3aa: CSARVTSASEQFF
v_gene: TRBV20-1; CDR3aa: CSAPRDRGSRYYGYTF
v_gene: TRBV20-1; CDR3aa: CSARDAGTTIYNEQFF
v_gene: TRBV5-6; CDR3aa: CASSLRRYTDTQYF